Each of the 24 T cell receptor beta chains below was sequenced from the same sample in a study of shared clonotypes between healthy human individuals. Method: immunoSEQ multiplex PCR; TCRdb's copy keeps in-frame clones and lacks some. This sample has more than 2 million clones, with roughly 94% found just once. Material: naive CD4+ T cells sorted from blood. Subset meaning: CD45RA+ positively selected. All receptors come from a man younger than 35 in good health.

CDR3 residues: CAMGWGLEYNEQFF. The CDR3 nucleotides are TGTGCCATGGGGTGGGGACTCGAATACAATGAGCAGTTCTTC. The rearrangement uses TRBV10-3 and TRBJ2-1, with a possible D match to TRBD2 (6 bases). The CDR3 loop spans 14 amino acids. V shed 9 bases and J shed 4 bases, with 16 bases lying between them. Germline loops: CDR1 ENHRY, CDR2 SYGVKD.

The rearrangement joins TRBV5-1 to TRBJ1-1, with D unclear. CDR3 length equals 14 residues. In germline, CDR1 is SGHRS, CDR2 YFSETQ. V lost 4 bases and J 1 base, leaving 11 bases between the germline ends. The CDR3 sequence: CASSPRAENTEAFF. The CDR3 nucleotides are TGCGCCAGCAGCCCTAGGGCAGAGAACACTGAAGCTTTCTTT.

The V gene is TRBV6-1, the J gene TRBJ1-5, with D tentatively TRBD1 (6 bases). Germline V lookup: CDR1 MNHNS, CDR2 SASEGT. This CDR3 is built from 17 residues. V lost 3 bases and J lost 0, with 15 bases in between. CDR3 sequence: CASSETPGQPSNQPQHF. The CDR3, as DNA: TGTGCCAGCAGTGAGACGCCTGGACAGCCTAGCAATCAGCCCCAGCATTTT.

This chain connects TRBV13 to TRBJ2-5, with D maybe TRBD1 (5 bases). The CDR3 covers 15 residues. Looked up from germline, CDR1 is PRHDT and CDR2 is FYEKMQ (reference sequence). The ends were cut back, 5 bases at V and 5 bases at J, with 18 bases in the middle. CDR3 nucleotide sequence: TGTGCCAGCAGCCACAGGACGCCCGGAGAGGAGACCCAGTACTTC. Protein: CASSHRTPGEETQYF.

The rearrangement joins TRBV5-1 to TRBJ2-7; TRBD2 matches 10 bases. Germline CDR1 and CDR2: SGHRS and YFSETQ. This CDR3 comprises 16 residues. J gave up 0 bases and V 4 bases, and 7 bases lay outside the gene matches. CDR3 residues: CASSTTASGSSYEQYF. The CDR3 coding sequence is TGCGCCAGCAGCACTACCGCTAGCGGGAGCTCCTACGAGCAGTACTTC.

The rearrangement uses TRBV19 and TRBJ1-2, with D maybe TRBD1 (6 bases). Per germline, CDR1 LNHDA and CDR2 SQIVND (reference sequence). Between the trimmed V and J ends, which lost 8 bases and 5 bases, there was a span of 9 bases. CDR3 length: 11 amino acids. For the CDR3, the DNA is TGTGCCAGTGATCAGGGGTATGGCTACACCTTC. The encoded protein is CASDQGYGYTF. The full variable domain, its missing parts supplied by reference TRBV19 and TRBJ1-2, is DGGITQSPKYLFRKEGQNVTLSCEQNLNHDAMYWYRQDPGQGLRLIYYSQIVNDFQKGDIAEGYSVSREKKESFPLTVTSAQKNPTAFYLCASDQGYGYTFGSGTRLTVV.

The gene calls are TRBV28 and TRBJ2-2; 12 nucleotides line up with TRBD1. In germline, CDR1 is MDHEN, CDR2 SYDVKM. The ends lost 7 bases at V and 5 bases at J; junction bases unmatched: 14. This CDR3 is 18 amino acids long. CDR3 loop: CASTDTPGQGARTGELFF. Written as DNA, the CDR3 is TGTGCCAGCACCGATACACCGGGACAGGGGGCTCGGACCGGGGAGCTGTTTTTT.

The V call is TRBV7-9, the J call TRBJ1-1; possibly TRBD1 for D (6 bases). Germline V gene data show CDR1 as SEHNR and CDR2 as FQNEAQ (reference sequence). Trimming shortened V by 2 bases and J by 4 bases, and 14 bases separated the two germline ends. The CDR3 covers 15 residues. The CDR3 sequence: CASSLSPGAITEAFF. CDR3 DNA sequence: TGTGCCAGCAGCTTATCCCCAGGGGCGATCACTGAAGCTTTCTTT.

This chain links TRBV19 with TRBJ2-1; TRBD2 agrees at 12 bases. The germline gives CDR1 LNHDA, CDR2 SQIVND (reference sequence). V was pared by 3 bases and J by 5 bases, with 11 bases of the junction left unmatched. The CDR3 is made up of 18 amino acids. The CDR3 DNA follows: TGTGCCAGTAGTATGTTCCAGCGGGCTAGCGGGAGGGACAATGAGCAGTTCTTC. This encodes CASSMFQRASGRDNEQFF.

A note on this clone: The same CDR3 arises from other DNA sequences in this sample as well. This chain uses TRBV7-9 with TRBJ1-1, with D unresolved. The CDR3 spans 14 residues. The germline gives CDR1 SEHNR, CDR2 FQNEAQ (reference sequence). Trimming pared 1 base from V and 1 base from J, leaving 7 bases between. CDR3 sequence (DNA): TGTGCCAGCAGCTTAGGGCCCTCGAACACTGAAGCTTTCTTT. Translated: CASSLGPSNTEAFF.

V gene TRBV11-3 combines with J gene TRBJ2-2; D gene ambiguous. Trimming took off 4 bases at V and 4 bases at J, with 16 bases between the two ends. The CDR3 has 16 amino acids. Germline-derived CDR1 and CDR2 are SGHNT and YENEEA. CDR3 nucleotides: TGTGCCAGCAGCTCAATGTCGGGTGCTTCCACCGGGGAGCTGTTTTTT. It encodes CASSSMSGASTGELFF. The complete variable domain, with remaining parts taken from reference TRBV11-3 and TRBJ2-2, reads EAGVVQSPRYKIIEKKQPVAFWCNPISGHNTLYWYLQNLGQGPELLIRYENEEAVDDSQLPKDRFSAERLKGVDSTLKIQPAELGDSAVYLCASSSMSGASTGELFFGEGSRLTVL.

The J gene is TRBJ1-1, the V gene TRBV19; 8 bases are a match to TRBD1. With V trimmed by 7 bases and J by 1 base, 2 bases remained unmatched. The germline V gene encodes CDR1 LNHDA and CDR2 SQIVND (reference sequence). The length of the CDR3 is 13 residues. The CDR3 reads CASKGQGNTEAFF. CDR3 nucleotide sequence: TGTGCCAGTAAAGGACAGGGGAACACTGAAGCTTTCTTT.

The J gene is TRBJ2-2, the V gene TRBV19; no clear D gene. CDR3 size: 16 residues. CDR1 and CDR2 (germline): LNHDA, SQIVND (reference sequence). The V and J ends lost 3 bases and 1 base respectively, with 12 bases between them. The CDR3 is CASSIVQPWNTGELFF. In DNA form, the CDR3 reads TGTGCCAGTAGTATCGTCCAGCCTTGGAACACCGGGGAGCTGTTTTTT.

V is TRBV6-1 and J is TRBJ2-1; D remains unclear. CDR1 MNHNS and CDR2 SASEGT come from the germline V gene. There are 11 residues in the CDR3. V was cut by 6 bases and J by 3 bases, with 3 bases left in between. The CDR3 loop reads CASSNYNEQFF. The CDR3 nucleotides are TGTGCCAGCAGCAACTACAATGAGCAGTTCTTC.

The rearrangement uses TRBV5-1 and TRBJ2-7; D is uncertain. The V and J ends lost 1 base and 2 bases respectively, with 25 bases between them. The CDR3 loop spans 19 amino acids. The germline CDR1 and CDR2 sequences are SGHRS and YFSETQ. CDR3 in amino acids: CASSLFFPTAWAPPYEQYF. CDR3 in DNA: TGCGCCAGCAGCTTGTTCTTCCCGACCGCGTGGGCCCCCCCCTACGAGCAGTACTTC.

The V gene is TRBV29-1, the J gene TRBJ2-7; perhaps D is TRBD1 or TRBD2 (5 bases each). The germline V gene encodes CDR1 SQVTM and CDR2 ANQGSEA. The V end was cut by 6 bases, the J end by 4 bases, with 22 bases between. CDR3 length: 15 residues. CDR3 bases: TGCAGCGTCTTGGGAGTTCAGGTGGGGGAGTACGAGCAGTACTTC. Protein product: CSVLGVQVGEYEQYF.

V is TRBV15 and J is TRBJ1-4; D unclear. The CDR3 contains 14 residues. The V gene's germline CDR1 is LNHNV and CDR2 YYDKDF (reference sequence). V was trimmed by 5 bases and J by 4 bases, leaving 11 bases between them. CDR3 nucleotide sequence: TGTGCCACCAGCTCAGACTATTATAATGAAAAACTGTTTTTT. It encodes CATSSDYYNEKLFF. Filled out from reference TRBV15 and TRBJ1-4, the complete variable domain reads DAMVIQNPRYQVTQFGKPVTLSCSQTLNHNVMYWYQQKSSQAPKLLFHYYDKDFNNEADTPDNFQSRRPNTSFCFLDIRSPGLGDTAMYLCATSSDYYNEKLFFGSGTQLSVL.

Points on this clone: This specimen includes other DNA sequences encoding the same CDR3. The chain carries TRBV5-1 and TRBJ1-1, with D possibly TRBD1 on 6 matching bases. Germline V gene sequence: CDR1 SGHRS, CDR2 YFSETQ. This CDR3 region has 14 residues. Trimming removed 4 bases from V and 1 base from J, with 11 bases in between. CDR3: CASSPRTENTEAFF. CDR3 sequence (DNA): TGCGCCAGCAGCCCACGGACAGAGAACACTGAAGCTTTCTTT.

The V gene is TRBV5-1, the J gene TRBJ2-3; D is uncertain. The germline V and J ends were trimmed by 0 bases and 5 bases, with 7 bases remaining between them. The CDR3 has 13 residues. Germline assignment: CDR1 SGHRS and CDR2 YFSETQ. Written as DNA, the CDR3 is TGCGCCAGCAGCTTGGTTGCGGAAGATACGCAGTATTTT. It codes for CASSLVAEDTQYF.

As concerns this clone: Other DNA sequences in this sample translate to the same CDR3. The chain couples TRBV5-1 to TRBJ2-7; 10 bases align to TRBD1. The CDR3 runs 14 residues. The V segment lost 4 bases and the J segment 4 bases; nucleotides outside the gene matches: 5. The germline V gene has CDR1 SGHRS and CDR2 YFSETQ. The CDR3 DNA follows: TGCGCCAGCAGCCTCGGACAGGGGGTTTACGAGCAGTACTTC. It encodes CASSLGQGVYEQYF. Complete variable domain (other parts from reference TRBV5-1 and TRBJ2-7): KAGVTQTPRYLIKTRGQQVTLSCSPISGHRSVSWYQQTPGQGLQFLFEYFSETQRNKGNFPGRFSGRQFSNSRSEMNVSTLELGDSALYLCASSLGQGVYEQYFGPGTRLTVT.

On this clone itself: Other DNA sequences from this sample encode an identical CDR3 as well. The chain employs TRBV5-1 and TRBJ1-6; D gene uncertain. V was cut by 1 base and J by 0 bases, with 5 bases left in between. CDR3 length equals 15 residues. CDR1 SGHRS and CDR2 YFSETQ come from the germline V gene. The DNA for the CDR3 is TGCGCCAGCAGCTTGAGGAGCTCCTATAATTCACCCCTCCACTTT. Its protein product is CASSLRSSYNSPLHF.

The rearrangement links TRBV27 to TRBJ1-6, with 10 positions matching TRBD1. The CDR3 is 14 amino acids. Germline-derived CDR1 and CDR2 are MNHEY and SMNVEV (reference sequence). Trimming at V came to 3 bases and at J to 9 bases, leaving 2 bases not matched to a gene. In nucleotides, the CDR3 is TGTGCCAGCAGTTTCGGACAGGGGGTTTCACCCCTCCACTTT. It codes for CASSFGQGVSPLHF.

The CDR3 region is CASGGRWDTDTQYF. In DNA, the CDR3 is TGTGCCAGCGGGGGGAGATGGGACACAGATACGCAGTATTTT. The V gene is TRBV6-1, the J gene TRBJ2-3; maybe TRBD2 (6 bases). Germline CDR1 and CDR2: MNHNS and SASEGT. Trimming took off 8 bases at V and 2 bases at J, with 14 bases between the two ends. The CDR3 runs 14 residues.

CDR3 loop: CAWSGSTGQPQHF. CDR3 DNA sequence: TGTGCCTGGAGTGGCTCTACAGGGCAGCCCCAGCATTTT. V gene TRBV30 combines with J gene TRBJ1-5; a possible D gene is TRBD1 (6 bases). V was clipped by 1 base and J by 7 bases, with 11 bases between them. CDR1 is GTSNPN and CDR2 is SVGIG in the germline V gene (reference sequence). The CDR3 contains 13 residues.